Listed below are T cell receptor beta chains from one sample, sequenced in a study of identical twins. From the 5' RACE reads, TCRdb called clonotypes with MiXCR, one entry per CDR3 protein. The table has more than 600,000 distinct CDR3 sequences, 18% seen once. These records were also assigned to another study, of T cells expressing NK-cell markers.

Material: PBMCs. The source is a woman aged 18 to 35 in good health. The CDR3 runs from the conserved cysteine through the conserved F or W. The D gene is left open where the match is weak. Clone sizes are given selectively: once, few, many, or a class where the clone is expanded.

DNA: TGCAGCGTTCGAGGGTCTTCCACCGGGGAGCTGTTTTTT
CDR3: CSVRGSSTGELFF
J: TRBJ2-2
D: .
size: few
V: TRBV29-1

DNA: TGTGCCAGCAGCTTTTGGGGGCGAGCCTACAATGAGCAGTTCTTC
CDR3: CASSFWGRAYNEQFF
J: TRBJ2-1
D: .
size: few
V: TRBV5-6

DNA: TGTGCCAGCAGTTACAGAGCGGGGGCCCCAAACAATGAGCAGTTCTTC
CDR3: CASSYRAGAPNNEQFF
J: TRBJ2-1
D: TRBD2
size: few
V: TRBV6-5

DNA: TGCGCCAGCAGCCAAGATAATTATGGGCTAGCGGGAGAAGGCACCGGGGAGCTGTTTTTT
CDR3: CASSQDNYGLAGEGTGELFF
J: TRBJ2-2
D: TRBD2
size: few
V: TRBV4-3

DNA: TGTGCCAGCAGTTTTCTAACGAGGGAGCGCGAGCAGTACTTC
CDR3: CASSFLTREREQYF
J: TRBJ2-7
D: .
size: .
V: TRBV12-3/TRBV12-4

DNA: TGTGCCAGCAGCAATCAAGGCTTCCAGTACTTC
CDR3: CASSNQGFQYF
J: TRBJ2-7
D: .
size: .
V: TRBV5-6

DNA: TGCAGTGCGCCCCGGGACAACCAAGAGACCCAGTACTTC
CDR3: CSAPRDNQETQYF
J: TRBJ2-5
D: .
size: few
V: TRBV20-1

DNA: TGCGCCAGCAGCTTGGCGGGACCCGAGAACACTGAAGCTTTCTTT
CDR3: CASSLAGPENTEAFF
J: TRBJ1-1
D: .
size: .
V: TRBV5-1

DNA: TGTGCCAGCAGATTGAGGGGCCAAGAGACCCAGTACTTC
CDR3: CASRLRGQETQYF
J: TRBJ2-5
D: .
size: .
V: TRBV6-1

DNA: TGTGCCACCAGCAACGGACAGGGATTGGTTGGCTACACCTTC
CDR3: CATSNGQGLVGYTF
J: TRBJ1-2
D: TRBD1
size: .
V: TRBV15

DNA: TGTGCCAGCAGCGGGACAGGGGCCGGCAATCAGCCCCAGCATTTT
CDR3: CASSGTGAGNQPQHF
J: TRBJ1-5
D: TRBD1
size: few
V: TRBV12-3/TRBV12-4

DNA: TGTGCCAGCAGGGCTAAACAGTTAGCTAACTATGGCTACACCTTC
CDR3: CASRAKQLANYGYTF
J: TRBJ1-2
D: .
size: few
V: TRBV6-1

DNA: TGCAGTGCTAGAGATAACTTCAGGCGGGGGGGCACAGATACGCAGTATTTT
CDR3: CSARDNFRRGGTDTQYF
J: TRBJ2-3
D: TRBD2
size: .
V: TRBV20-1

DNA: TGTGCCAGCAGCTTAGCTAGCGGCGGGGCGTCGACAGATACGCAGTATTTT
CDR3: CASSLASGGASTDTQYF
J: TRBJ2-3
D: .
size: few
V: TRBV7-9

DNA: TGCGCCAGCAGCTCAGGAACTGGTCCGGGGACCCAGTACTTC
CDR3: CASSSGTGPGTQYF
J: TRBJ2-5
D: .
size: .
V: TRBV5-1

DNA: TGCGCCAGCAGCCACCTTAGCGGGAGGAGACCCCTCAATGAGCAGTTCTTC
CDR3: CASSHLSGRRPLNEQFF
J: TRBJ2-1
D: TRBD2
size: .
V: TRBV4-3

DNA: TGTGCCAGCAGTCGGCCCGGACTAGCGGGGGTTAGGGAGCAGTTCTTC
CDR3: CASSRPGLAGVREQFF
J: TRBJ2-1
D: TRBD2
size: few
V: TRBV6-2/TRBV6-3

DNA: TGTGCCAGCAGCTTAGCGTGGACTAGCGGGAGGACGGGAGAGACCCAGTACTTC
CDR3: CASSLAWTSGRTGETQYF
J: TRBJ2-5
D: TRBD2
size: .
V: TRBV11-1

DNA: TGTGCCAGCAGCTTATATGGTCCGGGAGGATCCACCGGGGAGCTGTTTTTT
CDR3: CASSLYGPGGSTGELFF
J: TRBJ2-2
D: TRBD2
size: few
V: TRBV7-9

DNA: TGCAGTGCCTCTATGAGGGTCGGAAACATTCAGTACTTC
CDR3: CSASMRVGNIQYF
J: TRBJ2-4
D: .
size: .
V: TRBV20-1

DNA: TGTGCCAGTAGTATGAACAACAATGAGCAGTTCTTC
CDR3: CASSMNNNEQFF
J: TRBJ2-1
D: .
size: .
V: TRBV19

DNA: TGCGCCAGCAGGCCTTCCGGACCTCAAGGGGACACTGAAGCTTTCTTT
CDR3: CASRPSGPQGDTEAFF
J: TRBJ1-1
D: .
size: few
V: TRBV10-1

DNA: TGCGCCAGCAGCATTAGCGGGCCGAACACCGGGGAGCTGTTTTTT
CDR3: CASSISGPNTGELFF
J: TRBJ2-2
D: TRBD2
size: few
V: TRBV5-1

DNA: TGCAGCGTTGATGGGACTAGCTGGTATGAGCAGTTCTTC
CDR3: CSVDGTSWYEQFF
J: TRBJ2-1
D: TRBD2
size: .
V: TRBV29-1

DNA: TGTGCCATGAGCCCGGGTAGTGGAAACACCATATATTTT
CDR3: CAMSPGSGNTIYF
J: TRBJ1-3
D: .
size: .
V: TRBV5-8

DNA: TGCTGTGCTAGAGTTGGGGGACTAGCCAAAAACATTCAGTACTTC
CDR3: CCARVGGLAKNIQYF
J: TRBJ2-4
D: .
size: .
V: TRBV20-1

DNA: TGTGCCGCCCGAAAGGGACAGGGGGCGGATGAGCAGTTCTTC
CDR3: CAARKGQGADEQFF
J: TRBJ2-1
D: TRBD1
size: few
V: TRBV10-3

DNA: TGCAGTGGGGTTAGCTCTTCCTACGAGCAGTACTTC
CDR3: CSGVSSSYEQYF
J: TRBJ2-7
D: .
size: .
V: TRBV20-1

DNA: TGTGCCACCACGGACAGGGTAAGCTACAATGAGCAGTTCTTC
CDR3: CATTDRVSYNEQFF
J: TRBJ2-1
D: TRBD1
size: .
V: TRBV10-3

DNA: TGTGCCGTAGGCCCTGGCGAGCAGTACTTC
CDR3: CAVGPGEQYF
J: TRBJ2-7
D: .
size: .
V: TRBV11-2

DNA: TGTGCCAGCAGTTCTGGGTTCCGAGGGGCGGGGGAGACCCAGTACTTC
CDR3: CASSSGFRGAGETQYF
J: TRBJ2-5
D: .
size: few
V: TRBV27

DNA: TGTGCCACCAGCAGGACAGGGTTTGGAGAGACCCAGTACTTC
CDR3: CATSRTGFGETQYF
J: TRBJ2-5
D: TRBD1
size: few
V: TRBV15

DNA: TGTGCCTGGGGGACTAGCGGGACAAACTACAATGAGCAGTTCTTC
CDR3: CAWGTSGTNYNEQFF
J: TRBJ2-1
D: TRBD2
size: few
V: TRBV30

DNA: TGTGCCAGCAGCTACGCCGGGACAGGGTACTACGAGCAGTACTTC
CDR3: CASSYAGTGYYEQYF
J: TRBJ2-7
D: TRBD1
size: few
V: TRBV7-2

DNA: TGTGCCAGCAGCCTAGGCCTAGCGGGAAGGGGACAAGAGACCCAGTACTTC
CDR3: CASSLGLAGRGQETQYF
J: TRBJ2-5
D: TRBD2
size: few
V: TRBV11-2

DNA: TGCGCCAGCCACGGACTGCTGAACACTGAAGCTTTCTTT
CDR3: CASHGLLNTEAFF
J: TRBJ1-1
D: .
size: few
V: TRBV5-1

DNA: TGCAGCGTAGTCCGGGACAGGGGATATGATGGGACCCAGTACTTC
CDR3: CSVVRDRGYDGTQYF
J: TRBJ2-5
D: TRBD1
size: .
V: TRBV29-1

DNA: TGCAGCGTTGAAGACCCCCCTGAGACAGGGGGTGAGGCTTTCTTT
CDR3: CSVEDPPETGGEAFF
J: TRBJ1-1
D: TRBD1
size: .
V: TRBV29-1

DNA: TGCAGCGTTGAACGAGCGAGGGGGCCGAATGACGAGCAGTTCTTC
CDR3: CSVERARGPNDEQFF
J: TRBJ2-1
D: TRBD1
size: .
V: TRBV29-1

DNA: TGCAGTGCTAGGGGGCCGGGACTCGGTAACGAGCAGTGCTTC
CDR3: CSARGPGLGNEQCF
J: TRBJ2-7
D: .
size: .
V: TRBV20-1

DNA: TGCAGTGCCCACGGACCGGGCGGCGGTGAGCAGTTCTTC
CDR3: CSAHGPGGGEQFF
J: TRBJ2-1
D: .
size: .
V: TRBV20-1

DNA: TGCAGTGCTAGAGATCCCTACAGGGGTGTGAACACTGAAGCTTTCTTT
CDR3: CSARDPYRGVNTEAFF
J: TRBJ1-1
D: TRBD1
size: .
V: TRBV20-1

DNA: TGTGCCTGGGCTCAGAGCTCGCAAGAGACCCAGTACTTC
CDR3: CAWAQSSQETQYF
J: TRBJ2-5
D: .
size: .
V: TRBV30

DNA: TGTGCCAGCAGTCGCATCGAGACAGTTGGGTATGGCTACACCTTC
CDR3: CASSRIETVGYGYTF
J: TRBJ1-2
D: .
size: few
V: TRBV7-9

DNA: TGCAGTGCTAGAGATCGGCACGTGGGGCCACCCTACGAGCAGTACTTC
CDR3: CSARDRHVGPPYEQYF
J: TRBJ2-7
D: .
size: few
V: TRBV20-1

DNA: TGTGCCAGCAGTTCCGGACTAGCGGGAGGGCGAGAGCAGTACTTC
CDR3: CASSSGLAGGREQYF
J: TRBJ2-7
D: TRBD2
size: .
V: TRBV27

DNA: TGTGCCAGCAGCTCCTGGACAGACCAGTACGAGCAGTACTTC
CDR3: CASSSWTDQYEQYF
J: TRBJ2-7
D: .
size: many
V: TRBV5-4

DNA: TGTGCCATCAGCAGGGGGGTCAACACCGGGGAGCTGTTTTTT
CDR3: CAISRGVNTGELFF
J: TRBJ2-2
D: .
size: few
V: TRBV10-3

DNA: TGCGCCAGCAGCTTGGGCTTCATCACCGGGGAGCTGTTTTTT
CDR3: CASSLGFITGELFF
J: TRBJ2-2
D: .
size: .
V: TRBV5-1

DNA: TGCAGTGCTAGAGATGCCAAGGGACTAGCGGGGGGAGAGCAGTTCTTC
CDR3: CSARDAKGLAGGEQFF
J: TRBJ2-1
D: TRBD2
size: .
V: TRBV20-1

DNA: TGCAGTGCTAGAGCCTACCACAACGATATCGAGCAGTACTTC
CDR3: CSARAYHNDIEQYF
J: TRBJ2-7
D: .
size: many
V: TRBV20-1

DNA: TGTGCCAGCAGCTTAAGGATGCGTAACGCCGGGGAGCTGTTTTTT
CDR3: CASSLRMRNAGELFF
J: TRBJ2-2
D: .
size: .
V: TRBV7-2

DNA: TGCAGTGCTAGAAGTCCCCAGGGAGGCACTGAAGCTTTCTTT
CDR3: CSARSPQGGTEAFF
J: TRBJ1-1
D: .
size: few
V: TRBV20-1

DNA: TGTGCCATCAGGACTAGTTGGGCTGGGGCCAACGTCCTGACTTTC
CDR3: CAIRTSWAGANVLTF
J: TRBJ2-6
D: .
size: .
V: TRBV10-3

DNA: TGTGCCAGCAGCCCCGGTGCGGGGACCTACAATGAGCAGTTCTTC
CDR3: CASSPGAGTYNEQFF
J: TRBJ2-1
D: .
size: few
V: TRBV7-9

DNA: TGTGCCAGCAGCTCCGCTACCTGGACTAGCGGGAGTAGCTCCTACAATGAGCAGTTCTTC
CDR3: CASSSATWTSGSSSYNEQFF
J: TRBJ2-1
D: TRBD2
size: .
V: TRBV11-1

DNA: TGTGCCAGCTCACCAGAGTCTAATCAGCCCCAGCATTTT
CDR3: CASSPESNQPQHF
J: TRBJ1-5
D: .
size: few
V: TRBV18